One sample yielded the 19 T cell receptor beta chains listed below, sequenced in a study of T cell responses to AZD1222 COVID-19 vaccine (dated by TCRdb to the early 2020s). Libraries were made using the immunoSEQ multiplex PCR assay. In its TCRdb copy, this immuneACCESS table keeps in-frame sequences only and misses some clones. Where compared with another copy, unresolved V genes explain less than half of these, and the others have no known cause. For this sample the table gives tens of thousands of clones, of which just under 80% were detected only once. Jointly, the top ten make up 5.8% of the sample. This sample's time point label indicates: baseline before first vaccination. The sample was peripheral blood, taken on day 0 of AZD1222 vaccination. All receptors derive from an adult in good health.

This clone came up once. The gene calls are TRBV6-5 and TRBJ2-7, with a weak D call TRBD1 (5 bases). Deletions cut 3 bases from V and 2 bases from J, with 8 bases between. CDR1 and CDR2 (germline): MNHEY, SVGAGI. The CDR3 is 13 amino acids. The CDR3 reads CASSYHRTYEQYF. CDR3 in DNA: TGTGCCAGCAGTTATCACAGGACCTACGAGCAGTACTTC.

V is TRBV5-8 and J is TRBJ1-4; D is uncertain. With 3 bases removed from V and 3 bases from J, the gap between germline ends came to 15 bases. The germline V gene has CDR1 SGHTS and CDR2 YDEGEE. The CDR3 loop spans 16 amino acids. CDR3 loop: CASSSGRRVANEKLFF. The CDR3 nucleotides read TGTGCCAGCAGCTCTGGCCGACGGGTCGCTAATGAAAAACTGTTTTTT. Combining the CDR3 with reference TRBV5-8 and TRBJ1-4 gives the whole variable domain EAGVTQSPTHLIKTRGQQATLRCSPISGHTSVYWYQQALGLGLQFLLWYDEGEERNRGNFPPRFSGRQFPNYSSELNVNALELEDSALYLCASSSGRRVANEKLFFGSGTQLSVL.

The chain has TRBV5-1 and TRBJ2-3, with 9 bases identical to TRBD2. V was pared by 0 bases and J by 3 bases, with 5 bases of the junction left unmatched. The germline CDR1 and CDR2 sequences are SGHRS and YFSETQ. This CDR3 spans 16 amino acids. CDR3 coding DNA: TGCGCCAGCAGCTTGGGACTAGCGGTGAGAACAGATACGCAGTATTTT. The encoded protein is CASSLGLAVRTDTQYF.

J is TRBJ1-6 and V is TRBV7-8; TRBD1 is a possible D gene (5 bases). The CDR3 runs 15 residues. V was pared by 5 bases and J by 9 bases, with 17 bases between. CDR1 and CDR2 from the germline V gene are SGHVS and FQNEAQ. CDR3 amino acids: CASSLSRDLVSPLHF. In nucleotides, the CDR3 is TGTGCCAGCAGCCTAAGCAGGGATCTGGTTTCACCCCTCCACTTT.

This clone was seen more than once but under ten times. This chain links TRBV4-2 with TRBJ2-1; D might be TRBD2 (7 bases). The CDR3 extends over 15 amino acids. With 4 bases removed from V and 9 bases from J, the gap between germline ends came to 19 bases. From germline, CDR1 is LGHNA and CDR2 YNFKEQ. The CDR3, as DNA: TGTGCCAGCAGCCCCCTAACGCGGGGGCATGGTGAGCAGTTCTTC. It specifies CASSPLTRGHGEQFF.

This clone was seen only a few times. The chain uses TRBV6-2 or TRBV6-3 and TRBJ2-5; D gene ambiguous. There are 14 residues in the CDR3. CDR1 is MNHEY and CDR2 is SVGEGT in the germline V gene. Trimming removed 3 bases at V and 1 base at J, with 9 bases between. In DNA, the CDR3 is TGTGCCAGCAGTTATATAGCCGCCCAAGAGACCCAGTACTTC. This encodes CASSYIAAQETQYF.

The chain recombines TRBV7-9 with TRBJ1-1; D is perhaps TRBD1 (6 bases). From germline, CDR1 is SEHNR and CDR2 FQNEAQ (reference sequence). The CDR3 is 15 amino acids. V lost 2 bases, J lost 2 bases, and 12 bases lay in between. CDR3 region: CASSLLTGTNTEAFF. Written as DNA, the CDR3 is TGTGCCAGCAGCTTATTAACAGGGACAAACACTGAAGCTTTCTTT.

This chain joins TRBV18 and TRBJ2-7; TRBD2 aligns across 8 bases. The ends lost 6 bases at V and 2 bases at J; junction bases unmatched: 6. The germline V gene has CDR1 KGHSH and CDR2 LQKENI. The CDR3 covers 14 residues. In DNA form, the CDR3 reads TGTGCCAGCTCGCCAACTAGCGGCCCCTACGAGCAGTACGTC. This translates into CASSPTSGPYEQYV.

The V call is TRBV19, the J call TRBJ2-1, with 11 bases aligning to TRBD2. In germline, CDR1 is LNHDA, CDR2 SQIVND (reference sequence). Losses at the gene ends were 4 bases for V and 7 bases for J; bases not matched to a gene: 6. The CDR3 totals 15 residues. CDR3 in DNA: TGTGCCAGTAGTACTAGCGGGAGGTTGCGGAATGAGCAGTTCTTC. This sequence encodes CASSTSGRLRNEQFF.

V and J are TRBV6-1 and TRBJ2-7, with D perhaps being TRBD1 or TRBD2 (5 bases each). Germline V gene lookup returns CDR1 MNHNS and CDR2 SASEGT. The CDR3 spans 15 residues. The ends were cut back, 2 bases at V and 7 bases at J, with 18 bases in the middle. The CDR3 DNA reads TGTGCCAGCAGTGAAAACGTCGGGACCTCTCAGGAGCAGTACTTC. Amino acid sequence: CASSENVGTSQEQYF.

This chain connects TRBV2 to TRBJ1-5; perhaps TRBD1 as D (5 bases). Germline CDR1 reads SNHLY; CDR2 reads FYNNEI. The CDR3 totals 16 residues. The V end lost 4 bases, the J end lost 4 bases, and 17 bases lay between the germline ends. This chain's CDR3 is CASSARDYGYNQPQHF. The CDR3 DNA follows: TGTGCCAGCAGTGCCCGGGACTACGGATATAATCAGCCCCAGCATTTT. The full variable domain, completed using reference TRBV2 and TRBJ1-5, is EPEVTQTPSHQVTQMGQEVILRCVPISNHLYFYWYRQILGQKVEFLVSFYNNEISEKSEIFDDQFSVERPDGSNFTLKIRSTKLEDSAMYFCASSARDYGYNQPQHFGDGTRLSIL.

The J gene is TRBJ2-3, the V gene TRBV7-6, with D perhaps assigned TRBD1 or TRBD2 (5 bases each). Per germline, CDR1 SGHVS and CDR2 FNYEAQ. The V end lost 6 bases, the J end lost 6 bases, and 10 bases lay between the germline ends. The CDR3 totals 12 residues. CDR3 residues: CASSRGKDTQYF. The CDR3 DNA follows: TGTGCCAGCAGTCGGGGCAAGGATACGCAGTATTTT.

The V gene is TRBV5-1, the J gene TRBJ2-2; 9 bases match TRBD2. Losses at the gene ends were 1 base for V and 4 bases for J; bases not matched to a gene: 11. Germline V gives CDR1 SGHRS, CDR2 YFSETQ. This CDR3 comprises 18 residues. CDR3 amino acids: CASSLSSGGGRATGELFF. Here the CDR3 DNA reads TGCGCCAGCAGCTTGAGTAGCGGCGGCGGGAGGGCCACCGGGGAGCTGTTTTTT.

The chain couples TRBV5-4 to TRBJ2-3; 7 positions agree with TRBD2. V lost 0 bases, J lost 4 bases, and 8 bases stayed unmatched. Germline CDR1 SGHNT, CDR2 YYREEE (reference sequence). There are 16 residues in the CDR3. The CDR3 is CASSLEGGSGADTQYF. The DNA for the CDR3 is TGTGCCAGCAGCTTGGAGGGCGGGAGTGGGGCAGATACGCAGTATTTT.

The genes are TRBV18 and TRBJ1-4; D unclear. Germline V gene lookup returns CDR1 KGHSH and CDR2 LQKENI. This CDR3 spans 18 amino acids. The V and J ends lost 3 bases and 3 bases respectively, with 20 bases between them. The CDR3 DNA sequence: TGTGCCAGCTCACCGCTCGGACGTGGAAGCTGGGCTAATGAAAAACTGTTTTTT. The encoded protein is CASSPLGRGSWANEKLFF. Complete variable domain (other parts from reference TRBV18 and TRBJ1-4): NAGVMQNPRHLVRRRGQEARLRCSPMKGHSHVYWYRQLPEEGLKFMVYLQKENIIDESGMPKERFSAEFPKEGPSILRIQQVVRGDSAAYFCASSPLGRGSWANEKLFFGSGTQLSVL.

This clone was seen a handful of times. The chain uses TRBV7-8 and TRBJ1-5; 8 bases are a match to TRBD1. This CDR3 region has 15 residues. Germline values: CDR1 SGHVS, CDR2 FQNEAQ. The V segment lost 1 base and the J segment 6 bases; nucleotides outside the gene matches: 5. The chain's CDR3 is CASSLGQGAGQPQHF. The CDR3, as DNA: TGTGCCAGCAGCTTAGGGCAGGGGGCCGGTCAGCCCCAGCATTTT. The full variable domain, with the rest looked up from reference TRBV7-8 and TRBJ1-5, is GAGVSQSPRYKVAKRGQDVALRCDPISGHVSLFWYQQALGQGPEFLTYFQNEAQLDKSGLPSDRFFAERPEGSVSTLKIQRTQQEDSAVYLCASSLGQGAGQPQHFGDGTRLSIL.

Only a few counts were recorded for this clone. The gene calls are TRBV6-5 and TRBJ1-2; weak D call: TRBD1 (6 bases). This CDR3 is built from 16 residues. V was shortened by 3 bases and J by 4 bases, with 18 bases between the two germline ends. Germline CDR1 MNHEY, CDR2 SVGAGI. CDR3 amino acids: CASSYSGGRRGYGYTF. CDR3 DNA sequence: TGTGCCAGCAGTTATTCGGGGGGGCGTAGAGGCTATGGCTACACCTTC.

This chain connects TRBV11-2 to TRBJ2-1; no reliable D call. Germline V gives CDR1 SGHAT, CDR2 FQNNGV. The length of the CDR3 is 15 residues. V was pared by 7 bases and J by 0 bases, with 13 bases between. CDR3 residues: CASTQRTDSYNEQFF. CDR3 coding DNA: TGTGCCAGCACTCAGCGAACGGACTCCTACAATGAGCAGTTCTTC.

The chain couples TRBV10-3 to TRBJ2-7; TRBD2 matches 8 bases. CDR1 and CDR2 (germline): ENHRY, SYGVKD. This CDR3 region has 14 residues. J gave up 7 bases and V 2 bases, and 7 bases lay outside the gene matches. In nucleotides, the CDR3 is TGTGCCATCAGTGAGGGAGCGGGAGTAGGTGAGCAGTACGTC. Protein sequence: CAISEGAGVGEQYV.